This is a list of T cell receptor beta chains from one sample in a study of T cells in Graves' hyperthyroidism and ophthalmopathy. TCRdb processed the multiplex PCR reads anew with MiXCR; each CDR3 protein has one entry. The sample comprises over 450,000 distinct CDR3 sequences, approximately 17% of which are singletons, and approximately 15% rests with the top ten. The specimen was blood. The receptors stem from a woman under 30 with Graves' ophthalmopathy. CDR3s include the opening cysteine and the closing phenylalanine or tryptophan. Each record gives: D gene, clone size, V gene, J gene, CDR3 DNA, CDR3 protein. D genes are given only for firm matches. The size field is filled for only some rows; it gives once, few, many or a size class.

D gene: -; clone size: -; V gene: TRBV4-2; J gene: TRBJ1-2; CDR3 DNA: TGTGCCAGCAGCCAAGCTACAGCCCCATACACCTTC; CDR3 protein: CASSQATAPYTF
D gene: -; clone size: few; V gene: TRBV6-2/TRBV6-3; J gene: TRBJ1-5; CDR3 DNA: TGTGCCAGCAGTTACCGACTATCAGGGAACCCCCTGCAGCCCCAGCATTTT; CDR3 protein: CASSYRLSGNPLQPQHF
D gene: TRBD2; clone size: -; V gene: TRBV2; J gene: TRBJ2-2; CDR3 DNA: TGTGCCAGCACTACACCCGGGACTAGCGGGGTCACCGGGGAGCTGTTTTTT; CDR3 protein: CASTTPGTSGVTGELFF
D gene: -; clone size: -; V gene: TRBV12-3/TRBV12-4; J gene: TRBJ1-4; CDR3 DNA: TGTGCCAGCACCGGGAAGGTGACTAATGAAAAACTGTTTTTT; CDR3 protein: CASTGKVTNEKLFF
D gene: -; clone size: many; V gene: TRBV7-2; J gene: TRBJ1-1; CDR3 DNA: TGTGCCAGCAGCGCAATACTTAACTCTGAAGCTTTCTTT; CDR3 protein: CASSAILNSEAFF
D gene: -; clone size: many; V gene: TRBV7-2; J gene: TRBJ2-1; CDR3 DNA: TGTGCCAGCAGCTTAGAGGTGGGGGCTGATGAGCAGTTCTTC; CDR3 protein: CASSLEVGADEQFF
D gene: TRBD1; clone size: few; V gene: TRBV3-1; J gene: TRBJ1-6; CDR3 DNA: TGTGCCAGCAGCCCGGACAGGGGAGGGACACCCCTCCACTTT; CDR3 protein: CASSPDRGGTPLHF
D gene: -; clone size: -; V gene: TRBV9; J gene: TRBJ2-2; CDR3 DNA: TGTGCCAGCAGCGCGGAGGCCGGGGAGCTGTTTTTT; CDR3 protein: CASSAEAGELFF
D gene: TRBD1; clone size: many; V gene: TRBV30; J gene: TRBJ2-1; CDR3 DNA: TGTGCCTGGGTTCGGACAGGGGCCCCTAGCAATGAGCAGTTCTTC; CDR3 protein: CAWVRTGAPSNEQFF
D gene: -; clone size: few; V gene: TRBV5-1; J gene: TRBJ2-2; CDR3 DNA: TGCGCCAGCAGCTCGAGGGGGGGCGCGGGCACCGGGGAGCTGTTTTTT; CDR3 protein: CASSSRGGAGTGELFF
D gene: TRBD1; clone size: few; V gene: TRBV7-9; J gene: TRBJ2-7; CDR3 DNA: TGTGCCAGCAGCTTAAGCAGGGGGAATTACGAGCAGTACTTC; CDR3 protein: CASSLSRGNYEQYF
D gene: TRBD1; clone size: few; V gene: TRBV6-1; J gene: TRBJ2-2; CDR3 DNA: TGTGCCAGCAGTTGGACAGGGGGCAGGGAGCTGTTTTTT; CDR3 protein: CASSWTGGRELFF